A single sample gave rise to the 11 T cell receptor beta chains below, sequenced in a study of regulatory T cells in long-lasting Graves disease. With iRepertoire HTBI primers and Arm-PCR of CDR3 regions, TCR beta libraries were built. From the multiplex PCR reads, TCRdb called clonotypes with MiXCR, one entry per CDR3 protein. In the table there are 200,000 to 250,000 distinct CDR3 sequences, around 21% of which are singletons. Time point noted: newly diagnosed GD, antithyroid drugs for less than 3 months. Researchers made the TCR library from RNA that was extracted from PBMCs. Material: peripheral blood mononuclear cells (PBMCs), obtained at new diagnosis, from a patient treated with antithyroid drugs. Source of these receptors: a female donor with Graves disease.

This clonotype has a count of ten or more. The chain recombines TRBV7-9 with TRBJ2-3; the D gene is possibly TRBD2 (6 bases). CDR3 length: 15 residues. Looked up from germline, CDR1 is SEHNR and CDR2 is FQNEAQ (reference sequence). Trimming shortened V by 4 bases and J by 0 bases, and 11 bases separated the two germline ends. CDR3 region: CASSSLGGSTDTQYF. CDR3 sequence (DNA): TGTGCCAGCAGCTCCCTAGGAGGGAGCACAGATACGCAGTATTTT.

This chain joins TRBV18 and TRBJ2-5, with D maybe TRBD2 (5 bases). The CDR3 is made up of 13 amino acids. The V end was cut by 2 bases, the J end by 7 bases, with 11 bases between. Germline V gene lookup returns CDR1 KGHSH and CDR2 LQKENI. DNA for the CDR3: TGTGCCAGCTCACCAGGAGGTGTTGGGACCCAGTACTTC. This encodes CASSPGGVGTQYF.

This clonotype was observed at least ten times. DNA for the CDR3: TGTGCCAGCAGCCCCGGACAAGACACAGATACGCAGTATTTT. Its translation is CASSPGQDTDTQYF. The V call is TRBV13, the J call TRBJ2-3; possibly TRBD1 for D (5 bases). Germline V gene lookup returns CDR1 PRHDT and CDR2 FYEKMQ (reference sequence). This CDR3 contains 14 residues. Trimming left V 5 bases short and J 2 bases short, with 11 bases between.

The CDR3 is CASSYSAGLAGGKSYNEQFF. CDR3 in DNA: TGTGCCAGCAGTTACTCGGCGGGACTAGCGGGAGGGAAATCCTACAATGAGCAGTTCTTC. J is TRBJ2-1 and V is TRBV27; 16 bases map to TRBD2. The CDR3 extends over 20 amino acids. V lost 4 bases and J lost 1; bases outside the gene matches: 10. Germline V gene lookup returns CDR1 MNHEY and CDR2 SMNVEV (reference sequence).

The V gene is TRBV28, the J gene TRBJ1-5; TRBD1 is a possible D gene (5 bases). V was pared by 3 bases and J by 9 bases, with 12 bases between. Germline assignment: CDR1 MDHEN and CDR2 SYDVKM. This CDR3 is 13 amino acids long. CDR3 nucleotides: TGTGCCAGCAGTTTGAGGGGCCAGAGGCCCCAGCATTTT. It translates to CASSLRGQRPQHF.

DNA for the CDR3: TGTGCCAGCAGTTTACTGCCCGACACCTACGAAGCTTTCTTT. It codes for CASSLLPDTYEAFF. This chain links TRBV28 with TRBJ1-1; D is undetermined. The CDR3 spans 14 residues. The germline gives CDR1 MDHEN, CDR2 SYDVKM. V lost 2 bases to trimming and J lost 8 bases, with 15 bases between them.

The rearrangement links TRBV19 to TRBJ2-3; D possibly uses TRBD1 or TRBD2 (5 bases each). Germline CDR1 and CDR2: LNHDA and SQIVND (reference sequence). Trimming stripped 6 bases from V and 8 bases from J, with 15 bases between. CDR3 length: 13 residues. As DNA, the CDR3 is TGTGCCAGTAGGAAACTAACGGGGCTTACGCAGTATTTT. Translating gives CASRKLTGLTQYF. Full variable domain (remainder filled in from reference TRBV19 and TRBJ2-3): DGGITQSPKYLFRKEGQNVTLSCEQNLNHDAMYWYRQDPGQGLRLIYYSQIVNDFQKGDIAEGYSVSREKKESFPLTVTSAQKNPTAFYLCASRKLTGLTQYFGPGTRLTVL.

This clonotype has ten or more counts. The J gene is TRBJ1-4, the V gene TRBV4-3, with D uncertain. From germline, CDR1 is LGHNA and CDR2 YSLEER. V lost 0 bases, J lost 2 bases, and 7 bases lay in between. The CDR3 has 15 amino acids. Here the CDR3 reads CASSQDWVTNEKLFF. The CDR3 DNA sequence: TGCGCCAGCAGCCAAGATTGGGTCACTAATGAAAAACTGTTTTTT.

This clonotype was seen only once. It differs at one base from a far larger clone, so likely a read error. This chain connects TRBV11-2 to TRBJ1-1; D is uncertain. The CDR3 runs to 14 residues. Germline V gene sequence: CDR1 SGHAT, CDR2 FQNNGV. Here the CDR3 DNA reads TGTGCCAGCAGCCTCGGACGGTCAAACACTGAAGCTCTCTTT. This encodes CASSLGRSNTEALF.

The CDR3 is CASSLGTGGDEQFF. In nucleotides, the CDR3 is TGTGCCAGCAGCTTAGGGACAGGGGGCGATGAGCAGTTCTTC. The J gene is TRBJ2-1, the V gene TRBV11-1, with 11 bases that match TRBD1. The CDR3 totals 14 residues. The V gene's germline CDR1 is SGHAT and CDR2 FQDESV (reference sequence). The V segment lost 1 base and the J segment 8 bases; nucleotides outside the gene matches: 1.

There are many counts of this clonotype. The rearrangement joins TRBV9 to TRBJ2-7; tentative D call: TRBD1 (5 bases). This CDR3 has 14 residues. The V and J ends lost 0 bases and 6 bases respectively, with 13 bases between them. Germline-derived CDR1 and CDR2 are SGDLS and YYNGEE. CDR3 in amino acids: CASSVVGAPGEQYF. The CDR3 DNA reads as TGTGCCAGCAGCGTAGTTGGGGCCCCCGGCGAGCAGTACTTC. Full variable domain (rest looked up from reference TRBV9 and TRBJ2-7): DSGVTQTPKHLITATGQRVTLRCSPRSGDLSVYWYQQSLDQGLQFLIQYYNGEERAKGNILERFSAQQFPDLHSELNLSSLELGDSALYFCASSVVGAPGEQYFGPGTRLTVT.